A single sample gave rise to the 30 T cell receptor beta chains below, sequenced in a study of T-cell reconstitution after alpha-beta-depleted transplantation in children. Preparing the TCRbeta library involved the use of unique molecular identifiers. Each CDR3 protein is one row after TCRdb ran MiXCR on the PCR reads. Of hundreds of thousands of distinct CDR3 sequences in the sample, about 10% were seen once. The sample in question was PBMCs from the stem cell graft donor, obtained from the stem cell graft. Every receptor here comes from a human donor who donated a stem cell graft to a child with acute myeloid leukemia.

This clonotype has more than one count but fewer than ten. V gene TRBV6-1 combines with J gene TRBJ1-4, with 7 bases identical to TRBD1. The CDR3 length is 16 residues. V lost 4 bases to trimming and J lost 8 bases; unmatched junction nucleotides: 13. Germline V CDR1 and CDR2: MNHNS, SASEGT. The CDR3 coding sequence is TGTGCCAGCAGTGTCGGACAGGTCGGGGGGAGAGAAAAACTGTTTTTT. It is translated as CASSVGQVGGREKLFF.

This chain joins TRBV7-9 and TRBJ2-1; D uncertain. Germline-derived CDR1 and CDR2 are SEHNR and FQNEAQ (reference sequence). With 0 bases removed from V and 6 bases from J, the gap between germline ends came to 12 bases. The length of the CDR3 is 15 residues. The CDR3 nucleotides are TGTGCCAGCAGCTTAGCGAACCCTAAGCGCAATGAGCAGTTCTTC. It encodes CASSLANPKRNEQFF.

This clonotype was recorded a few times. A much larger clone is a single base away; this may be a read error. CDR3 sequence: CSARPRLNTDTQYF. In nucleotides, the CDR3 is TGCAGTGCTAGACCGAGACTCAACACAGATACGCAGTATTTT. The gene calls are TRBV20-1 and TRBJ2-3; D is undetermined. V lost 2 bases, J lost 2 bases, and 11 bases lay in between. The CDR3 extends over 14 amino acids. Germline lookup yields CDR1 DFQATT and CDR2 SNEGSKA (reference sequence).

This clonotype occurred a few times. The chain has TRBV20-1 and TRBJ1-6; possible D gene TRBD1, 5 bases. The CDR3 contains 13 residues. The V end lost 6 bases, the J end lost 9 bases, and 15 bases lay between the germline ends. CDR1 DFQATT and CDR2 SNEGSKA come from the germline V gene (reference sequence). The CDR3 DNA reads TGCAGTGCCCCGGGGGGTATTGCTTCACCCCTCCACTTT. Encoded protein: CSAPGGIASPLHF.

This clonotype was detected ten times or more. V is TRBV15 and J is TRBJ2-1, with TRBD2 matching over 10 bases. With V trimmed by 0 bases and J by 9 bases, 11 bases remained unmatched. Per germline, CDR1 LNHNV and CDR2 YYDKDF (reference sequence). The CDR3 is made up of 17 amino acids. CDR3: CATSRDPASGRSGEQFF. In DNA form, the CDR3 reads TGTGCCACCAGCAGAGATCCAGCTAGCGGGAGATCTGGTGAGCAGTTCTTC.

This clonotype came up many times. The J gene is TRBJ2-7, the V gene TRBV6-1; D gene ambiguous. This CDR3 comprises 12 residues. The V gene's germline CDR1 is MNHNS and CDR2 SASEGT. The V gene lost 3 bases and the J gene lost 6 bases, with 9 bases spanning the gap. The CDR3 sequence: CASSEYGAEQYF. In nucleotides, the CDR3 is TGTGCCAGCAGTGAGTATGGAGCCGAGCAGTACTTC.

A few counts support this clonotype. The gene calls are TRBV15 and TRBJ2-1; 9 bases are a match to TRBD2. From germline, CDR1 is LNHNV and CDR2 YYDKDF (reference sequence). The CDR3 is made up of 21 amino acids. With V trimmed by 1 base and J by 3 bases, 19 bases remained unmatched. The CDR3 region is CATSRVAKPYGAGGLYNEQFF. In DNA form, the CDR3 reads TGTGCCACCAGCAGAGTAGCCAAGCCTTATGGGGCGGGAGGGCTCTACAATGAGCAGTTCTTC. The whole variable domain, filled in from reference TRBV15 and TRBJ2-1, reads DAMVIQNPRYQVTQFGKPVTLSCSQTLNHNVMYWYQQKSSQAPKLLFHYYDKDFNNEADTPDNFQSRRPNTSFCFLDIRSPGLGDTAMYLCATSRVAKPYGAGGLYNEQFFGPGTRLTVL.

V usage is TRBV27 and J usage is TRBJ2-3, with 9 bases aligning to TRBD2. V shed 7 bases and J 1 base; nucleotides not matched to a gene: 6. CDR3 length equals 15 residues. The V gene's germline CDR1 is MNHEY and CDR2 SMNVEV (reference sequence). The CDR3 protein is CASTFRTSGTDTQYF. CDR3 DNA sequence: TGTGCCAGCACCTTCCGGACTAGCGGCACAGATACGCAGTATTTT.

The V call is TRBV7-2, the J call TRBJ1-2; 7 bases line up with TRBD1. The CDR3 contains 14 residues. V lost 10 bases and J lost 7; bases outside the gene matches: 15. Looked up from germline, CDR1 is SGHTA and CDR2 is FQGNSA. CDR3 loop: CAIRWAGGQGGYTF. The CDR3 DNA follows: TGTGCCATCCGATGGGCAGGGGGGCAGGGTGGCTACACCTTC.

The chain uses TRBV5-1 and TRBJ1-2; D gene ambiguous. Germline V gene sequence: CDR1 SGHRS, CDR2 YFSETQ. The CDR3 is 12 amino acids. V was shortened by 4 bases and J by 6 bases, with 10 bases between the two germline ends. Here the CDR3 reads CASSPETNGYTF. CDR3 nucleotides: TGCGCCAGCAGCCCAGAGACAAATGGCTACACCTTC. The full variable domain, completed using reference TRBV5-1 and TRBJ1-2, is KAGVTQTPRYLIKTRGQQVTLSCSPISGHRSVSWYQQTPGQGLQFLFEYFSETQRNKGNFPGRFSGRQFSNSRSEMNVSTLELGDSALYLCASSPETNGYTFGSGTRLTVV.

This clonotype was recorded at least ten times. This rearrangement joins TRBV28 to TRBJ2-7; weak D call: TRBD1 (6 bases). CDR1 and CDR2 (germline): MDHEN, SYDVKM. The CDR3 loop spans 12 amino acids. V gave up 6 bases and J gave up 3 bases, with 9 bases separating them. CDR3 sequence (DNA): TGTGCCAGCAGGAGCAGGGGCTACGAGCAGTACTTC. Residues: CASRSRGYEQYF.

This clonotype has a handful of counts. CDR3 residues: CASTPWGGDGYTF. The CDR3 DNA reads TGTGCCAGCACTCCTTGGGGGGGCGATGGCTACACCTTC. The gene calls are TRBV7-9 and TRBJ1-2, with D maybe TRBD1 (6 bases). In germline, CDR1 is SEHNR, CDR2 FQNEAQ (reference sequence). This CDR3 has 13 amino acids. Trimming removed 7 bases at V and 6 bases at J, with 15 bases between.

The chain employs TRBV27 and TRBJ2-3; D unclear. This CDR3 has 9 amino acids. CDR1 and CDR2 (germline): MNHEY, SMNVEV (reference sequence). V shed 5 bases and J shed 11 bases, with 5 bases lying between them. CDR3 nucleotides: TGTGCCAGCAGTCCCCAGCAGTATTTT. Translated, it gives CASSPQQYF.

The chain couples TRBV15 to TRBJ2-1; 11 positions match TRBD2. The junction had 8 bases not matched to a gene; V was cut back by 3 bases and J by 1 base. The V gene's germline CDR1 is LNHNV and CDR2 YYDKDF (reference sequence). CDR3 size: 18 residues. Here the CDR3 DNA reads TGTGCCACCAGCAGGACTAGCGGGACCGAACGATCCTACAATGAGCAGTTCTTC. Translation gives CATSRTSGTERSYNEQFF.

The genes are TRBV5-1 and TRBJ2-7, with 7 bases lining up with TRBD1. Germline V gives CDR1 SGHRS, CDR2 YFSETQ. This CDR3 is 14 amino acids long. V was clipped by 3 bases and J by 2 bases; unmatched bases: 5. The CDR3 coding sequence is TGCGCCAGCAGCTCGACAGGGAGTGCCTACGAGCAGTACTTC. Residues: CASSSTGSAYEQYF.

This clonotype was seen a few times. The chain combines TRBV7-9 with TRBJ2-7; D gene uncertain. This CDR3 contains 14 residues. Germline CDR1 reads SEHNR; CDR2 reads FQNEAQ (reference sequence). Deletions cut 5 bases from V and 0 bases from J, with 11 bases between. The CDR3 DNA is TGTGCCAGCAGCCCTTCTTGGACCTCCTACGAGCAGTACTTC. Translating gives CASSPSWTSYEQYF.

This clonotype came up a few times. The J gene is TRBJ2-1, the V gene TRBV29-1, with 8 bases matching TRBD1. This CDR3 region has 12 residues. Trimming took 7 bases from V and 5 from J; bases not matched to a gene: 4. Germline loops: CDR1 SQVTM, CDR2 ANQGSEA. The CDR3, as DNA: TGCAGCGGGTTGACAGGGGACAATGAGCAGTTCTTC. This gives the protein CSGLTGDNEQFF.

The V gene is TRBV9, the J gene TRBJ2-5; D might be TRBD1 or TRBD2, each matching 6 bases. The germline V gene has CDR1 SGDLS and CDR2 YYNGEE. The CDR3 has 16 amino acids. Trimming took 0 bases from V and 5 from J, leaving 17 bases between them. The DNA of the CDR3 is TGTGCCAGCAGCGTAGAGGGGGGAGAGCCCGGGGAGACCCAGTACTTC. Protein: CASSVEGGEPGETQYF.

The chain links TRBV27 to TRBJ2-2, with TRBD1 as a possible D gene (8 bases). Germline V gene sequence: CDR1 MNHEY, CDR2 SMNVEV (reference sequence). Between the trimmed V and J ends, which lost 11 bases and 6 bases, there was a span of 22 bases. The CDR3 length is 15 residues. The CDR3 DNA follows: TGTGCCCCCAGGGGGCGGGAGAAAAAAGCCGGGGAGCTGTTTTTT. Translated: CAPRGREKKAGELFF.

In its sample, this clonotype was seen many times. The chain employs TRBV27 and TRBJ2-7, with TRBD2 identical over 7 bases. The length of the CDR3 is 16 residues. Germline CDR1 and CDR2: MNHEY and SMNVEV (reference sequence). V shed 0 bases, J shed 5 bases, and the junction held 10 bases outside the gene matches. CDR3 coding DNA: TGTGCCAGCAGTTTATCCCTCCGACTAGCAGTCCACGAGCAGTACTTC. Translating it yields CASSLSLRLAVHEQYF.

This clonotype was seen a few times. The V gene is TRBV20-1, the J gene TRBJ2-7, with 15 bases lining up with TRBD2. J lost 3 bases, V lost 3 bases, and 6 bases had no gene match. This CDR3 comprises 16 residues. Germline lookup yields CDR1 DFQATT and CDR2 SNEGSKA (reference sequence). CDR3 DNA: TGCAGTGCTAGGGGGGTGGGACTAGCGGGAGGCTACGAGCAGTACTTC. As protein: CSARGVGLAGGYEQYF.

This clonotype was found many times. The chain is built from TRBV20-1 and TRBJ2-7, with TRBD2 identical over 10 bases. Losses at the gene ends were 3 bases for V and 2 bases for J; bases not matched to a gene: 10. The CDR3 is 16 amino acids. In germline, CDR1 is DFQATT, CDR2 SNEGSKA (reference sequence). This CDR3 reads CSARGAGTSETYEQYF. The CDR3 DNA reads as TGCAGTGCTAGGGGCGCCGGGACTAGCGAAACCTACGAGCAGTACTTC.

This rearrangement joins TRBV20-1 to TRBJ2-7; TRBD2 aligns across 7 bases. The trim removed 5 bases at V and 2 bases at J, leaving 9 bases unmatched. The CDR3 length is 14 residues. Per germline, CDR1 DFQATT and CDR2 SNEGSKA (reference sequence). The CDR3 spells CSAFTLAVAYEQYF. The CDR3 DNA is TGCAGTGCTTTTACCCTAGCGGTAGCCTACGAGCAGTACTTC.

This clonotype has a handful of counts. The CDR3 loop is CASNSPGQGDLAQYF. The CDR3 DNA reads TGTGCCAGCAACTCGCCGGGACAGGGAGATCTCGCGCAGTACTTC. This chain links TRBV5-5 with TRBJ2-7; TRBD1 matches at 9 bases. The CDR3 sequence is 15 residues long. Germline V gives CDR1 SGHKS, CDR2 YYEKEE (reference sequence). Trimming took 6 bases from V and 9 from J; bases not matched to a gene: 16.

As DNA, the CDR3 is TGTGCCAGCAGTTACTCATTAGGGGACAGTTACACAGATACGCAGTATTTT. It codes for CASSYSLGDSYTDTQYF. This chain connects TRBV6-5 to TRBJ2-3, with TRBD1 matching 7 bases. The CDR3 covers 17 residues. Unmatched junction bases numbered 8, after V lost 0 bases and J lost 2 bases. CDR1 and CDR2 from the germline V gene are MNHEY and SVGAGI.

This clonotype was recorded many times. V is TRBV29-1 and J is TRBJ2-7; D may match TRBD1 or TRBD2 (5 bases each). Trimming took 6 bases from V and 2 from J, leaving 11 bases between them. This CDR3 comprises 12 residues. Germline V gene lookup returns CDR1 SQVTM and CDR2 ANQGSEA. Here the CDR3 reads CSVGTDTYEQYF. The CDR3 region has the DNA TGCAGCGTCGGGACGGACACCTACGAGCAGTACTTC.

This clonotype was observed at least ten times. The CDR3 DNA reads TGCGCCAGCAGCCAGAGACTAGCGGCGAACACCGGGGAGCTGTTTTTT. Its protein is CASSQRLAANTGELFF. V usage is TRBV4-3 and J usage is TRBJ2-2; 9 bases line up with TRBD2. CDR3 length: 16 residues. Trimming at V came to 3 bases and at J to 0 bases, leaving 2 bases not matched to a gene. The V gene's germline CDR1 is LGHNA and CDR2 YSLEER.

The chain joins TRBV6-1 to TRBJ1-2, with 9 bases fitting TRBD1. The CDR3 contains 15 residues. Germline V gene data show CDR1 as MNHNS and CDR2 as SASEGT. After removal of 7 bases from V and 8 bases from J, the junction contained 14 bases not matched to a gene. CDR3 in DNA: TGTGCCAGCATAAAGGTGCCCGGGACAGGGCGAGGCTACACCTTC. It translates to CASIKVPGTGRGYTF.

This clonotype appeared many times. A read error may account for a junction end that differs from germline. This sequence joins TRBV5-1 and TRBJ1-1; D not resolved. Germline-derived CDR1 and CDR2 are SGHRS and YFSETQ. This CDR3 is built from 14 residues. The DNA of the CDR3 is TGTGCCAGCAGCTTAGAGGGAGGGAACACTGAAGCTTTCTTT. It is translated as CASSLEGGNTEAFF. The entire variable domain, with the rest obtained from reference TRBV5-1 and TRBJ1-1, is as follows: KAGVTQTPRYLIKTRGQQVTLSCSPISGHRSVSWYQQTPGQGLQFLFEYFSETQRNKGNFPGRFSGRQFSNSRSEMNVSTLELGDSALYLCASSLEGGNTEAFFGQGTRLTVV.

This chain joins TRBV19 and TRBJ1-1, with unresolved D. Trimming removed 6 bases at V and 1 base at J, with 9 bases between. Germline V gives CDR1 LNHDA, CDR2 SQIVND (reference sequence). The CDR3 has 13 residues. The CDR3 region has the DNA TGTGCCAGTAGGATGAAGAGGAACACTGAAGCTTTCTTT. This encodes CASRMKRNTEAFF.